Each of the 30 T cell receptor beta chains below was sequenced from the same sample in a study of OX40 agonist ivuxolimab in advanced cancers. Profiled with immunoSEQ multiplex PCR; TCRdb holds only in-frame clones, not every one. The repertoire holds 60,000 or so clones, with about 80% as singletons. Sequenced here: CD4+ or CD8+ T cells sorted from blood, sampled in a trial of the OX40 agonist ivuxolimab. The source is an adult with an advanced solid tumor such as melanoma, head and neck, liver or kidney cancer.

The genes are TRBV28 and TRBJ1-2, with D maybe TRBD1 (6 bases). CDR1 is MDHEN, CDR2 SYDVKM, per germline. CDR3 length equals 16 residues. V was cut by 5 bases and J by 1 base, with 17 bases left in between. CDR3 loop: CASSPPLAGDNYGYTF. The CDR3 DNA reads as TGTGCCAGCAGTCCCCCCCTGGCAGGGGATAACTATGGCTACACCTTC.

The chain is built from TRBV5-1 and TRBJ2-6, with D tentatively TRBD2 (5 bases). V was trimmed by 0 bases and J by 1 base, leaving 11 bases between them. Looked up from germline, CDR1 is SGHRS and CDR2 is YFSETQ. This CDR3 is 17 amino acids long. The CDR3 coding sequence is TGCGCCAGCAGCTTGGGTAGAGGGCAATCTGGGGCCAACGTCCTGACTTTC. Translation gives CASSLGRGQSGANVLTF. Together with reference TRBV5-1 and TRBJ2-6, the CDR3 gives the full variable domain: KAGVTQTPRYLIKTRGQQVTLSCSPISGHRSVSWYQQTPGQGLQFLFEYFSETQRNKGNFPGRFSGRQFSNSRSEMNVSTLELGDSALYLCASSLGRGQSGANVLTFGAGSRLTVL.

This chain uses TRBV18 with TRBJ1-2; D may be TRBD1 (6 bases). The germline V and J ends were trimmed by 3 bases and 1 base, with 9 bases remaining between them. This CDR3 is built from 14 residues. The V gene's germline CDR1 is KGHSH and CDR2 LQKENI. CDR3: CASSPQGINYGYTF. CDR3 in DNA: TGTGCCAGCTCACCGCAGGGGATTAACTATGGCTACACCTTC.

The rearrangement uses TRBV27 and TRBJ1-4, with D perhaps TRBD1 (6 bases). This CDR3 is built from 15 residues. Trimming removed 7 bases from V and 4 bases from J, with 16 bases in between. Germline V lookup: CDR1 MNHEY, CDR2 SMNVEV (reference sequence). The CDR3 DNA is TGTGCCAGCATGGGGACATTTCAAATTAATGAAAAACTGTTTTTT. Its translation is CASMGTFQINEKLFF.

This rearrangement joins TRBV4-2 to TRBJ2-3; 10 nucleotides agree with TRBD2. The V gene end was trimmed by 4 bases and the J gene end by 3 bases; junction bases not matched to a gene: 10. There are 17 residues in the CDR3. Germline lookup yields CDR1 LGHNA and CDR2 YNFKEQ. The CDR3 here is CASSLQTSGFRTDTQYF. The CDR3 DNA sequence: TGTGCCAGCAGCCTGCAGACTAGCGGGTTCCGGACAGATACGCAGTATTTT.

The J gene is TRBJ1-4, the V gene TRBV5-4; weak D call: TRBD1 (5 bases). The ends were cut back, 1 base at V and 1 base at J, with 11 bases in the middle. Germline CDR1 and CDR2: SGHNT and YYREEE (reference sequence). The CDR3 consists of 16 residues. CDR3 amino acids: CASSLNPGITNEKLFF. In nucleotides, the CDR3 is TGTGCCAGCAGCTTGAACCCAGGGATAACTAATGAAAAACTGTTTTTT.

V is TRBV5-1 and J is TRBJ2-1; 8 bases are shared with TRBD2. The V and J ends lost 4 bases and 9 bases, in that order; junction bases with no gene match: 12. Germline CDR1 is SGHRS and CDR2 is YFSETQ. The CDR3 is made up of 15 amino acids. Written as DNA, the CDR3 is TGCGCCAGCAGCCCTCCTGGGATAGCGGGATTTGAGCAGTTCTTC. Translating gives CASSPPGIAGFEQFF. Looking up the rest from reference TRBV5-1 and TRBJ2-1 gives the full variable domain: KAGVTQTPRYLIKTRGQQVTLSCSPISGHRSVSWYQQTPGQGLQFLFEYFSETQRNKGNFPGRFSGRQFSNSRSEMNVSTLELGDSALYLCASSPPGIAGFEQFFGPGTRLTVL.

The J gene is TRBJ2-1, the V gene TRBV19, with D possibly matching TRBD2 (6 bases). CDR1 and CDR2 (germline): LNHDA, SQIVND (reference sequence). The CDR3 is 16 residues long. V shed 1 base and J shed 5 bases, with 15 bases lying between them. CDR3 region: CASSIGSWRANNEQFF. CDR3 sequence (DNA): TGTGCCAGTAGTATAGGTAGCTGGAGGGCCAACAATGAGCAGTTCTTC.

The chain combines TRBV5-1 with TRBJ2-2; tentatively, D is TRBD1 or TRBD2 (5 bases each). The CDR3 spans 17 residues. Germline V gene sequence: CDR1 SGHRS, CDR2 YFSETQ. Trimming removed 4 bases from V and 5 bases from J, with 21 bases in between. The CDR3 sequence: CASSRRDGVLGTGELFF. CDR3 coding DNA: TGCGCCAGCAGCCGCCGGGACGGGGTACTTGGTACCGGGGAGCTGTTTTTT.

The rearrangement uses TRBV6-4 and TRBJ1-3; 9 positions match TRBD1. Germline V gives CDR1 MRHNA, CDR2 SNTAGT. The ends lost 5 bases at V and 3 bases at J; junction bases unmatched: 5. This CDR3 has 15 residues. The CDR3 loop reads CASSTGTGIGNTIYF. The CDR3 DNA sequence: TGTGCCAGCAGTACCGGGACAGGGATTGGAAACACCATATATTTT.

Details on this clone: Other DNA sequences in the same sample also yield this CDR3. V usage is TRBV7-6 and J usage is TRBJ1-6; 8 nucleotides agree with TRBD1. The CDR3 has 14 amino acids. Germline lookup yields CDR1 SGHVS and CDR2 FNYEAQ. The V gene end was trimmed by 4 bases and the J gene end by 9 bases; junction bases not matched to a gene: 5. This chain's CDR3 is CASSSRTGTSPLHF. The CDR3 coding sequence is TGTGCCAGCAGCTCAAGGACAGGGACTTCACCCCTCCACTTT.

The chain employs TRBV6-1 and TRBJ2-2, with D maybe TRBD2 (6 bases). With 6 bases removed from V and 6 bases from J, the gap between germline ends came to 11 bases. The CDR3 has 13 amino acids. Germline assignment: CDR1 MNHNS and CDR2 SASEGT. The CDR3 nucleotides are TGTGCCAGCAGCACCACTAGCTCCGGGGAGCTGTTTTTT. It codes for CASSTTSSGELFF.

The J gene is TRBJ1-2, the V gene TRBV10-2; 11 bases fit TRBD1. V lost 4 bases and J lost 4; bases outside the gene matches: 5. The CDR3 is 15 amino acids. Looked up from germline, CDR1 is WSHSY and CDR2 is SAAADI. The CDR3 reads CASSARTGGAYGYTF. The CDR3 coding sequence is TGCGCCAGCAGTGCGCGGACAGGGGGCGCCTATGGCTACACCTTC.

This chain connects TRBV4-1 to TRBJ2-6; D unresolved. The CDR3 has 17 amino acids. V lost 3 bases and J lost 0, with 12 bases in between. Per the germline V gene, CDR1 is MGHRA and CDR2 is YSYEKL. Here the CDR3 DNA reads TGCGCCAGCAGCCAGTCGGGCAGGACCTCTGGGGCCAACGTCCTGACTTTC. It encodes CASSQSGRTSGANVLTF.

The chain employs TRBV19 and TRBJ2-2, with unresolved D. Germline-derived CDR1 and CDR2 are LNHDA and SQIVND (reference sequence). The V and J ends lost 1 base and 7 bases respectively, with 7 bases between them. The length of the CDR3 is 13 residues. The CDR3 DNA reads as TGTGCCAGTAGTATAGGGTATGACGGGGAGCTGTTTTTT. This gives the protein CASSIGYDGELFF. Complete variable domain (other parts from reference TRBV19 and TRBJ2-2): DGGITQSPKYLFRKEGQNVTLSCEQNLNHDAMYWYRQDPGQGLRLIYYSQIVNDFQKGDIAEGYSVSREKKESFPLTVTSAQKNPTAFYLCASSIGYDGELFFGEGSRLTVL.

This chain links TRBV29-1 with TRBJ1-3; D not resolved. This CDR3 region has 13 residues. CDR1 is SQVTM, CDR2 ANQGSEA, per germline. The V end lost 1 base, the J end lost 4 bases, and 8 bases lay between the germline ends. The CDR3 region has the DNA TGCAGCGTTGAAGGACATACGGGAAACACCATATATTTT. This encodes CSVEGHTGNTIYF.

The V and J genes are TRBV30 and TRBJ2-3; 7 bases align to TRBD2. V was pared by 0 bases and J by 4 bases, with 4 bases of the junction left unmatched. This CDR3 spans 14 amino acids. CDR1 is GTSNPN and CDR2 is SVGIG in the germline V gene (reference sequence). The chain's CDR3 is CAWSVRGGADTQYF. The CDR3 DNA is TGTGCCTGGAGTGTACGTGGGGGGGCAGATACGCAGTATTTT.

The chain joins TRBV5-1 to TRBJ2-5; 9 positions agree with TRBD2. Germline V gene lookup returns CDR1 SGHRS and CDR2 YFSETQ. The J segment lost 0 bases and the V segment lost 0 bases, leaving 0 bases of the junction unmatched. The CDR3 has 15 residues. CDR3 loop: CASSLASGNQETQYF. CDR3 DNA sequence: TGCGCCAGCAGCTTGGCTAGCGGGAACCAAGAGACCCAGTACTTC.

The V gene is TRBV10-3, the J gene TRBJ2-7, with TRBD1 matching over 9 bases. The CDR3 has 14 amino acids. The trim removed 6 bases at V and 3 bases at J, leaving 6 bases unmatched. CDR1 and CDR2 from the germline V gene are ENHRY and SYGVKD. Here the CDR3 DNA reads TGTGCCATCAGACCGGGACAGGGCCACTACGAGCAGTACTTC. Translating it yields CAIRPGQGHYEQYF.

The rearrangement uses TRBV7-3 and TRBJ2-2; D possibly corresponds to TRBD2 (5 bases). Per the germline V gene, CDR1 is SGHTA and CDR2 is FQGTGA. V lost 5 bases and J lost 5, with 21 bases in between. This CDR3 has 17 amino acids. Here the CDR3 reads CASSPSGGQAVTGELFF. CDR3 nucleotides: TGTGCCAGCAGCCCCTCGGGCGGGCAAGCCGTGACCGGGGAGCTGTTTTTT.

The J gene is TRBJ1-1, the V gene TRBV5-1; TRBD1 matches at 7 bases. This CDR3 contains 14 residues. Germline CDR1 SGHRS, CDR2 YFSETQ. V lost 3 bases to trimming and J lost 1 base; unmatched junction nucleotides: 3. The CDR3 DNA sequence: TGCGCCAGCAGCTCACAGGGGTCGAACACTGAAGCTTTCTTT. This gives the protein CASSSQGSNTEAFF.

This clone has only a few counts. The CDR3 bases are TGTGCCAGCAGCGTAGAGGGGACTAGCGGGAGTAGGTACAATGAGCAGTTCTTC. It yields the protein CASSVEGTSGSRYNEQFF. The genes are TRBV7-3 and TRBJ2-1; TRBD2 aligns across 14 bases. Per the germline V gene, CDR1 is SGHTA and CDR2 is FQGTGA. CDR3 size: 18 residues. Trimming took 5 bases from V and 4 from J; bases not matched to a gene: 10.

This clone appeared a few times. The chain employs TRBV5-1 and TRBJ1-5; D gene ambiguous. The V gene lost 0 bases and the J gene lost 6 bases, with 22 bases spanning the gap. This CDR3 has 18 residues. CDR1 and CDR2 from the germline V gene are SGHRS and YFSETQ. CDR3 in DNA: TGCGCCAGCAGCTTGGCCGTGTGGAAACACGTAAGTGGTCAGCCCCAGCATTTT. It is translated as CASSLAVWKHVSGQPQHF.

J is TRBJ1-1 and V is TRBV7-6; 7 positions agree with TRBD1. Germline CDR1 is SGHVS and CDR2 is FNYEAQ. The CDR3 loop spans 13 amino acids. V shed 4 bases and J 3 bases; nucleotides not matched to a gene: 2. The CDR3 region is CASSSDRDTEAFF. Written as DNA, the CDR3 is TGTGCCAGCAGCTCCGACAGGGACACTGAAGCTTTCTTT.

The rearrangement links TRBV25-1 to TRBJ2-3, with D possibly TRBD1 on 6 matching bases. The CDR3 length is 16 residues. Germline V lookup: CDR1 MGHDK, CDR2 SYGVNS. The V and J ends lost 2 bases and 3 bases respectively, with 15 bases between them. The CDR3, as DNA: TGTGCCAGCAGTGAACTCAGGGGCCAAGTGACAGATACGCAGTATTTT. The encoded protein is CASSELRGQVTDTQYF.

The V call is TRBV28, the J call TRBJ1-2; possibly TRBD1 for D (6 bases). This CDR3 contains 12 residues. Germline CDR1 reads MDHEN; CDR2 reads SYDVKM. Trimming removed 4 bases from V and 8 bases from J, with 11 bases in between. The CDR3 nucleotides read TGTGCCAGCAGTTCCGGGGGCCTAGGCTACACCTTC. It translates to CASSSGGLGYTF.

This clone was observed a single time. V usage is TRBV30 and J usage is TRBJ2-5, with D hard to call. Trimming stripped 2 bases from V and 3 bases from J, with 7 bases between. Germline values: CDR1 GTSNPN, CDR2 SVGIG (reference sequence). The CDR3 has 12 amino acids. CDR3 nucleotide sequence: TGTGCCTGGAGTATGGCGGAAGAGACCCAGTACTTC. Residues: CAWSMAEETQYF.

This clone came up a few times. V usage is TRBV25-1 and J usage is TRBJ1-1; D is undetermined. Germline lookup yields CDR1 MGHDK and CDR2 SYGVNS. This CDR3 has 14 amino acids. Trimming took off 3 bases at V and 0 bases at J, with 8 bases between the two ends. The CDR3 nucleotides read TGTGCCAGCAGTGACATAAACCTGAACACTGAAGCTTTCTTT. This translates into CASSDINLNTEAFF. Combining the CDR3 with reference TRBV25-1 and TRBJ1-1 gives the whole variable domain EADIYQTPRYLVIGTGKKITLECSQTMGHDKMYWYQQDPGMELHLIHYSYGVNSTEKGDLSSESTVSRIRTEHFPLTLESARPSHTSQYLCASSDINLNTEAFFGQGTRLTVV.

The chain links TRBV5-1 to TRBJ2-3; 8 bases line up with TRBD1. This CDR3 comprises 15 residues. Germline V gene data show CDR1 as SGHRS and CDR2 as YFSETQ. The J segment lost 0 bases and the V segment lost 4 bases, leaving 4 bases of the junction unmatched. DNA for the CDR3: TGCGCCAGCAGCCCATGGACAGGGAGCACAGATACGCAGTATTTT. This gives the protein CASSPWTGSTDTQYF.

The gene calls are TRBV5-1 and TRBJ2-1; 10 bases match TRBD2. V shed 0 bases, J shed 6 bases, and the junction held 3 bases outside the gene matches. Germline CDR1 SGHRS, CDR2 YFSETQ. This CDR3 comprises 15 residues. The CDR3 DNA reads TGCGCCAGCAGCTTGGTAGCGGGAGGAGGCAATGAGCAGTTCTTC. Translated: CASSLVAGGGNEQFF.